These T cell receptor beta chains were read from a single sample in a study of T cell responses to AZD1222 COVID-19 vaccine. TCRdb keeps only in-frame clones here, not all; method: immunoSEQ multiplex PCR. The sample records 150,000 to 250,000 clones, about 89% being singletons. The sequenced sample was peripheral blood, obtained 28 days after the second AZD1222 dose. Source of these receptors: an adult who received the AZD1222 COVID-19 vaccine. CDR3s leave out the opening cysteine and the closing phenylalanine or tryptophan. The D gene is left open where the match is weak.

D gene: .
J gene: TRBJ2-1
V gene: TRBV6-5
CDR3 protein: AAGAYNEQF

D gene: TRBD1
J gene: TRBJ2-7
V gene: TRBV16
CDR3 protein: ASSQVTGVTYEQY

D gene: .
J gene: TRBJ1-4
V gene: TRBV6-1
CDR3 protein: ASSEQGIGGEKLF

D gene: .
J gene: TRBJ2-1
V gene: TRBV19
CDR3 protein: ASSTRGRENEQF

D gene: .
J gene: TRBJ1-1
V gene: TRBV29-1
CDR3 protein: SVVRTTGNTEAF

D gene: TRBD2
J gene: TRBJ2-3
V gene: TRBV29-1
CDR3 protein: SVHGREQADTQY

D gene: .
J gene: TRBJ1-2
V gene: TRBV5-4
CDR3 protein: ASSLPGPYGYT

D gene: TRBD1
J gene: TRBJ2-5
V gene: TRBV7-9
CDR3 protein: ASSSTGGAETQY

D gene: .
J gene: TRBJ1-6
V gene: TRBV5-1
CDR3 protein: ASSPTGAGGNSPLH

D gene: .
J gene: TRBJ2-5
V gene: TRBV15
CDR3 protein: ATSRAGETQY

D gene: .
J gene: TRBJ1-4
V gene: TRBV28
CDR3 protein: ASSLDRRTDNEKLF

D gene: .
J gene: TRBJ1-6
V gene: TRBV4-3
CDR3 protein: ASSQDNHRAAGNSPLH

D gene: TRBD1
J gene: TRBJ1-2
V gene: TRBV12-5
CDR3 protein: ASSGDRVDFSWDT

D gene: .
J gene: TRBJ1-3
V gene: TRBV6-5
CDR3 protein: ASSQTGSGNTIY

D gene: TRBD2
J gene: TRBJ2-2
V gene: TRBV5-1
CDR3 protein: ASKAGEGTTGELF

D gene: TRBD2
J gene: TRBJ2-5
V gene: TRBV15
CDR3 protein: ATSRELGAGPQGTQY

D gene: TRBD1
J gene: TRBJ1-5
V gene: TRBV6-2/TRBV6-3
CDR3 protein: ASSGEQGSNQPQH

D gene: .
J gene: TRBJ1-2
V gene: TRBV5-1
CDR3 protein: ASSLGDSYGYT

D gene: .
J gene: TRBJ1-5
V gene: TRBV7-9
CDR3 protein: ASSFTDQPQH

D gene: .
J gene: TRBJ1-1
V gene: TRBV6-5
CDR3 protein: ASSYSQTMNTEAF

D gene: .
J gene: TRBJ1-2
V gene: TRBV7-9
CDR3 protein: ASSLASNYGYT

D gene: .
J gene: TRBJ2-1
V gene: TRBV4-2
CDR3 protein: ASSQGGQTITLDKF

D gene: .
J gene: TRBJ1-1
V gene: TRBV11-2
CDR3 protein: ASSLGRPWGGAGTEAF

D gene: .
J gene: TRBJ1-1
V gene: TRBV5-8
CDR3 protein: ASSLRQGNTEAF

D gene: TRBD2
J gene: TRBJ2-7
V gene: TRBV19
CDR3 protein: ASSIDHFGLESSEQY

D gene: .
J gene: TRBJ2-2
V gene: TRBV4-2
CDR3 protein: ASSQGLWGSGTGELF

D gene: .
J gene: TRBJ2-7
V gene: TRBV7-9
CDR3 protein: ASSSDQGTEGYEQY

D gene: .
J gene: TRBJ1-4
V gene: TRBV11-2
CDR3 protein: ASSLAGRQNFGEKLF

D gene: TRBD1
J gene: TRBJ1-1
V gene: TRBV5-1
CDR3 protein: ASSYEGAGNTEAF

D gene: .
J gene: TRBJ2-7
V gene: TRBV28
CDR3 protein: ASRRGPPTYEQY

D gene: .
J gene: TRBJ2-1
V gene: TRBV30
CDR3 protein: AWSGRPADQPSYNEQF

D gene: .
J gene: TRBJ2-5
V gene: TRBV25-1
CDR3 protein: ASSLGGTQY

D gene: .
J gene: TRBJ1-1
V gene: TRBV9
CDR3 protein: ASSDGWSTEAF

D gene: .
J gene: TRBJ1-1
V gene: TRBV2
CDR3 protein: ASSAQLDTEAF

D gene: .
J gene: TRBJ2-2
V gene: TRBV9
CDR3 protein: ASRGKEFTGELF

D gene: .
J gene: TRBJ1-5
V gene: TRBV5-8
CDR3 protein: ASRTDNQPQH

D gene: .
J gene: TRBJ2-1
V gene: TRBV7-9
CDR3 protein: ASSLGTASYNEQF

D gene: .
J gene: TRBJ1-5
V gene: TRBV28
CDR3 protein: ASSFANLGNQPQH

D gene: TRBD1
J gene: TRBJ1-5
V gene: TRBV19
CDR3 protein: ASTDRGPNNQPQH

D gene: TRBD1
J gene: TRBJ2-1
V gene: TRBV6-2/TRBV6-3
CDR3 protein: ASSYSNRGHRF

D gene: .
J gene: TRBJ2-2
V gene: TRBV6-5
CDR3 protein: ASSQQDPNTGELF

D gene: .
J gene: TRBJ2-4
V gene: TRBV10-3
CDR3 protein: ATQEDVGNIQY

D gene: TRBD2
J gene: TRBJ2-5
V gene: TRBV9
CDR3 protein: ASRASGSMWETQY

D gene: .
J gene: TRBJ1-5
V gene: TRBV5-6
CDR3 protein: ASSLQRDNQPQH

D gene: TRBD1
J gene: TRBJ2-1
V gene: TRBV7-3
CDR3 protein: ASSLGTGVYNEQF

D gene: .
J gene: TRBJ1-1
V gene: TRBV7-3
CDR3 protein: ASSYQSGGTEAF

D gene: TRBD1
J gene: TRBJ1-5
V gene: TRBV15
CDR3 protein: ATSRGQGHQPQH